Listed below are T cell receptor beta chains from one sample, sequenced in a study of T cell responses to AZD1222 COVID-19 vaccine. The protocol was immunoSEQ multiplex PCR, while the TCRdb copy is restricted to in-frame clones and leaves out a portion. The sample holds 98,000 or so clones, roughly 83% seen once. This material consisted of peripheral blood, taken 28 days after the second AZD1222 dose. The receptors stem from an adult who received the AZD1222 COVID-19 vaccine. Each CDR3 is given with its conserved first and last residue. The D gene is left open where the match is weak. Expanded clones are given a class, and other clones once, few, many or no size at all.

j_gene: TRBJ1-3
v_gene: TRBV7-8
abundance: -
len: 17
d_gene: TRBD1
CDR3nt: TGTGCCAGCAGCCGCTTAAAAACAGGGGATTCTGGAAACACCATATATTTT
CDR3aa: CASSRLKTGDSGNTIYF

j_gene: TRBJ2-7
v_gene: TRBV5-6
abundance: once
len: 16
d_gene: -
CDR3nt: TGTGCCAGCCTATCTACTAGCTGGAAAGGGGCCTACGAGCAGTACTTC
CDR3aa: CASLSTSWKGAYEQYF

j_gene: TRBJ1-3
v_gene: TRBV28
abundance: -
len: 15
d_gene: -
CDR3nt: TGTGCCAGCAGTGCCCTGGGGGTCTATGGAAACACCATATATTTT
CDR3aa: CASSALGVYGNTIYF

j_gene: TRBJ2-1
v_gene: TRBV15
abundance: -
len: 16
d_gene: -
CDR3nt: TGTGCCACCAGCAGAGATCCACAGACCTCCTACAATGAGCAGTTCTTC
CDR3aa: CATSRDPQTSYNEQFF

j_gene: TRBJ1-1
v_gene: TRBV28
abundance: once
len: 11
d_gene: -
CDR3nt: TGTGCCAGCAGCTTCAGGGCACAAGCTTTCTTT
CDR3aa: CASSFRAQAFF

j_gene: TRBJ1-2
v_gene: TRBV3-1/TRBV3-2
abundance: -
len: 13
d_gene: -
CDR3nt: TGTGCCAGCAGCCAAGCGCTAAACTATGGCTACACCTTC
CDR3aa: CASSQALNYGYTF

j_gene: TRBJ2-1
v_gene: TRBV6-6
abundance: -
len: 16
d_gene: TRBD2
CDR3nt: TGTGCCAGCAGTTACCATGTAGCGGGAGCCTACAATGAGCAATTCTTC
CDR3aa: CASSYHVAGAYNEQFF

j_gene: TRBJ1-5
v_gene: TRBV7-8
abundance: -
len: 14
d_gene: -
CDR3nt: TGTGCCAGCAGCTTTCAGGGGAGCAATCAGCCCCAGCATTTT
CDR3aa: CASSFQGSNQPQHF

j_gene: TRBJ2-2
v_gene: TRBV3-1/TRBV3-2
abundance: -
len: 16
d_gene: -
CDR3nt: TGTGCCAGCAGCCAAAATCAGGGGCCGCTGACCGGGGAGCTGTTTTTT
CDR3aa: CASSQNQGPLTGELFF

j_gene: TRBJ1-1
v_gene: TRBV10-3
abundance: once
len: 14
d_gene: -
CDR3nt: TGTGCCATCAGGACTAGGGACGAATCCACTGAAGCTTTCTTT
CDR3aa: CAIRTRDESTEAFF

j_gene: TRBJ1-2
v_gene: TRBV3-1/TRBV3-2
abundance: -
len: 15
d_gene: TRBD1
CDR3nt: TGTGCCAGCAGCCCGGGACAGGGTGGGGGCTATGGCTACACCTTC
CDR3aa: CASSPGQGGGYGYTF

j_gene: TRBJ1-1
v_gene: TRBV5-1
abundance: -
len: 12
d_gene: -
CDR3nt: TGCGCCAGCAGTGGGGGGGGCCCTGAAGCTTTCTTT
CDR3aa: CASSGGGPEAFF

j_gene: TRBJ1-3
v_gene: TRBV6-1
abundance: -
len: 16
d_gene: TRBD1
CDR3nt: TGTGCCAGCAGTGAAGGACAGGGGAGTTATGGAAACACCATATATTTT
CDR3aa: CASSEGQGSYGNTIYF

j_gene: TRBJ2-3
v_gene: TRBV5-1
abundance: few
len: 16
d_gene: TRBD2
CDR3nt: TGCGCCAGCAGCGAATTCGGGACTAGCAACACAGATACGCAGTATTTT
CDR3aa: CASSEFGTSNTDTQYF

j_gene: TRBJ2-3
v_gene: TRBV15
abundance: -
len: 17
d_gene: TRBD1
CDR3nt: TGTGCCACCAGCGGACTGTGGTTGGGACAGGGGACAGATACGCAGTATTTT
CDR3aa: CATSGLWLGQGTDTQYF

j_gene: TRBJ2-1
v_gene: TRBV29-1
abundance: -
len: 13
d_gene: TRBD1
CDR3nt: TGCAGCGTTGCCCGGACAGGGGACAATGAGCAGTTCTTC
CDR3aa: CSVARTGDNEQFF

j_gene: TRBJ1-1
v_gene: TRBV11-2
abundance: few
len: 15
d_gene: -
CDR3nt: TGTGCCAGCAGCTTAGGCGAGGGCCTCTGGACTGAAGCTTTCTTT
CDR3aa: CASSLGEGLWTEAFF

j_gene: TRBJ1-1
v_gene: TRBV11-3
abundance: -
len: 13
d_gene: -
CDR3nt: TGTGCCAGCAGCTTAGGGAGGGGCACTGAAGCTTTCTTT
CDR3aa: CASSLGRGTEAFF

j_gene: TRBJ1-2
v_gene: TRBV27
abundance: once
len: 14
d_gene: -
CDR3nt: TGTGCCAGCACCCCGGGCAGCGCGGCCGATGGCTACACCTTC
CDR3aa: CASTPGSAADGYTF

j_gene: TRBJ1-2
v_gene: TRBV4-1
abundance: -
len: 17
d_gene: -
CDR3nt: TGCGCCAGCAGCCAAGATGTCTCGTCGACAGCTAACTATGGCTACACCTTC
CDR3aa: CASSQDVSSTANYGYTF

j_gene: TRBJ1-5
v_gene: TRBV19
abundance: -
len: 16
d_gene: -
CDR3nt: TGTGCCAGTAGTATCCGGGGACCAAGAGGAGGTCAGCCCCAGCATTTT
CDR3aa: CASSIRGPRGGQPQHF

j_gene: TRBJ2-1
v_gene: TRBV12-3/TRBV12-4
abundance: once
len: 13
d_gene: -
CDR3nt: TGTGCCGTAGACAGTCTTTCCGGCAATGAGCAGTTCTTC
CDR3aa: CAVDSLSGNEQFF

j_gene: TRBJ1-2
v_gene: TRBV9
abundance: -
len: 15
d_gene: TRBD1
CDR3nt: TGTGCCAGCAGCGCCCGACAGGGCCGTTCCTATGGCTACACCTTC
CDR3aa: CASSARQGRSYGYTF

j_gene: TRBJ2-7
v_gene: TRBV6-5
abundance: -
len: 14
d_gene: -
CDR3nt: TGTGCCAGCAGGGGCCCGGGACGCGGGTACGAGCAGTACTTC
CDR3aa: CASRGPGRGYEQYF

j_gene: TRBJ2-7
v_gene: TRBV7-2
abundance: -
len: 14
d_gene: -
CDR3nt: TGTGCCAGCAGCCGCGTGTATCCCGCCTACGAGCAGTACTTC
CDR3aa: CASSRVYPAYEQYF

j_gene: TRBJ1-6
v_gene: TRBV5-1
abundance: -
len: 18
d_gene: -
CDR3nt: TGCGCCAGCAGCTTGGAGGACCGATCGGGGTCCTATAATTCACCCCTCCACTTT
CDR3aa: CASSLEDRSGSYNSPLHF

j_gene: TRBJ2-3
v_gene: TRBV7-3
abundance: many
len: 15
d_gene: -
CDR3nt: TGTGCCAGCAGCCTAGGACCACGGCCCGCAGATACGCAGTATTTT
CDR3aa: CASSLGPRPADTQYF

j_gene: TRBJ2-1
v_gene: TRBV19
abundance: -
len: 14
d_gene: TRBD2
CDR3nt: TGTGCCAGTCAAGCGGGACCCCAGGTAGATGAGCAGTTCTTC
CDR3aa: CASQAGPQVDEQFF

j_gene: TRBJ1-3
v_gene: TRBV2
abundance: -
len: 14
d_gene: -
CDR3nt: TGTGCCAGCAGTGTGCTGGACTCTGGAAACACCATATATTTT
CDR3aa: CASSVLDSGNTIYF

j_gene: TRBJ2-3
v_gene: TRBV12-3/TRBV12-4
abundance: -
len: 11
d_gene: -
CDR3nt: TGTGCCAGCAGCCACACAGATACGCAGTATTTT
CDR3aa: CASSHTDTQYF

j_gene: TRBJ1-5
v_gene: TRBV2
abundance: -
len: 13
d_gene: -
CDR3nt: TGTGCCAGCAGGTCACAGGGAAATCAGCCCCAGCATTTT
CDR3aa: CASRSQGNQPQHF

j_gene: TRBJ1-2
v_gene: TRBV5-5
abundance: -
len: 14
d_gene: -
CDR3nt: TGTGCCAGCAGCTCTGGAGTACCCGGCTATGGCTACACCTTC
CDR3aa: CASSSGVPGYGYTF

j_gene: TRBJ2-1
v_gene: TRBV27
abundance: -
len: 12
d_gene: -
CDR3nt: TGTGCCAGCAGGGGCAGTCACAATGAGCAGTTCTTC
CDR3aa: CASRGSHNEQFF

j_gene: TRBJ2-5
v_gene: TRBV9
abundance: -
len: 12
d_gene: -
CDR3nt: TGTGCCAGCAGCGGGAACCAAGAGACCCAGTACTTC
CDR3aa: CASSGNQETQYF

j_gene: TRBJ2-1
v_gene: TRBV29-1
abundance: -
len: 14
d_gene: -
CDR3nt: TGCAGCGTTTCTGGGGAGAGCTCCTACAATGAGCAGTTCTTC
CDR3aa: CSVSGESSYNEQFF

j_gene: TRBJ2-7
v_gene: TRBV9
abundance: -
len: 14
d_gene: -
CDR3nt: TGTGCCAGCAGCGTAGGCAGGGGATACCACGAGCAGTACTTC
CDR3aa: CASSVGRGYHEQYF

j_gene: TRBJ1-1
v_gene: TRBV5-5
abundance: -
len: 13
d_gene: -
CDR3nt: TGTGCCAGCAGCTTGGATCTGAACACTGAAGCTTTCTTT
CDR3aa: CASSLDLNTEAFF

j_gene: TRBJ2-6
v_gene: TRBV4-3
abundance: -
len: 15
d_gene: -
CDR3nt: TGCGCCAGCAGCCTGAGGGGGTCTGGGGCCAACGTCCTGACTTTC
CDR3aa: CASSLRGSGANVLTF

j_gene: TRBJ2-2
v_gene: TRBV9
abundance: -
len: 13
d_gene: TRBD2
CDR3nt: TGTGCCAGCAGCGATAGCGGGGCCGGGGAGCTGTTTTTT
CDR3aa: CASSDSGAGELFF

j_gene: TRBJ2-7
v_gene: TRBV5-1
abundance: -
len: 16
d_gene: TRBD2
CDR3nt: TGCGCCAGCAGCGCCGGACTAGCGGCCTACTCCTACGAGCAGTACTTC
CDR3aa: CASSAGLAAYSYEQYF

j_gene: TRBJ1-2
v_gene: TRBV2
abundance: -
len: 12
d_gene: -
CDR3nt: TGTGCCACCGGAGAGGGGCAGCAAGGCTACACCTTC
CDR3aa: CATGEGQQGYTF

j_gene: TRBJ1-2
v_gene: TRBV12-3/TRBV12-4
abundance: -
len: 12
d_gene: -
CDR3nt: TGTGCCAGCCGGGACGGAGACTATGGCTACACCTTC
CDR3aa: CASRDGDYGYTF

j_gene: TRBJ2-6
v_gene: TRBV27
abundance: -
len: 17
d_gene: -
CDR3nt: TGTGCCAGCAGTTTATCAGGGATTGGTGCTGGGGCCAACGTCCTGACTTTC
CDR3aa: CASSLSGIGAGANVLTF

j_gene: TRBJ2-7
v_gene: TRBV27
abundance: -
len: 13
d_gene: -
CDR3nt: TGTGCCAGCAGTTTATTTAGTTCCTACGAGCAGTACTTC
CDR3aa: CASSLFSSYEQYF